This TCR beta chain was sequenced during a study of CD8+CD57+ T cells in acquired aplastic anemia. Study details: DNA per sorted CD4+ or CD8+ sample ranged 0.2 to 27.4 ug, averaging roughly 3.2 ug. Study-level results: No significant difference in CD8+ Simpson's diversity was found between patients and controls. Found in both controls and patients were about 30 CD8+ CDR3 sequences.

In patients chosen for sequencing, flow cytometry had shown CD8+CD57+ cell expansion. Researchers used genomic DNA as the template to profile TCR beta VDJ and CDR3. In TCRdb, the reads were re-called with MiXCR into one record per CDR3 protein. The data contain about 200,000 distinct CDR3 sequences, about 62% of them seen just once; the ten biggest clones take up about 60%. Comments on this clonotype: Its specificity is not known.

The receptor was derived from a human donor with aplastic anemia. The sequenced sample was sorted CD4+, CD8+, or CD8+CD57+ T cells (not recorded which) from PBMCs.

CDR3 sequence: CASSSATLGWSPLHF. The CDR3 DNA reads as TGTGCCAGCAGCTCCGCGACCCTGGGGTGGTCACCCCTCCACTTT. The chain carries TRBV7-2 and TRBJ1-6; D gene unclear. CDR1 is SGHTA and CDR2 is FQGNSA in the germline V gene. The CDR3 has 15 residues. V was shortened by 4 bases and J by 10 bases, with 17 bases between the two germline ends.